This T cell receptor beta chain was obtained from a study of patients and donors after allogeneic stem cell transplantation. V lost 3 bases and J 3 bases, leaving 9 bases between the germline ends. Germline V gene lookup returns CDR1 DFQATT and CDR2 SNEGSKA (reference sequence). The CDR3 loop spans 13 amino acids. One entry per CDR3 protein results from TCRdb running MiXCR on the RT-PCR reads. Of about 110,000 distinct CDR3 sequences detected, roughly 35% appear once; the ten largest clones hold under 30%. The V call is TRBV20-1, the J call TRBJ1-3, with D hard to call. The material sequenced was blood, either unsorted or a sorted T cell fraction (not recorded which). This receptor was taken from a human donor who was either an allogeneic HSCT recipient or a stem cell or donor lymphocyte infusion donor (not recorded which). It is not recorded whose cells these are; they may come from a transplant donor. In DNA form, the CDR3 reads TGCAGTGCTAGGTCCGGGATTGGAAACACCATATATTTT. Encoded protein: CSARSGIGNTIYF.